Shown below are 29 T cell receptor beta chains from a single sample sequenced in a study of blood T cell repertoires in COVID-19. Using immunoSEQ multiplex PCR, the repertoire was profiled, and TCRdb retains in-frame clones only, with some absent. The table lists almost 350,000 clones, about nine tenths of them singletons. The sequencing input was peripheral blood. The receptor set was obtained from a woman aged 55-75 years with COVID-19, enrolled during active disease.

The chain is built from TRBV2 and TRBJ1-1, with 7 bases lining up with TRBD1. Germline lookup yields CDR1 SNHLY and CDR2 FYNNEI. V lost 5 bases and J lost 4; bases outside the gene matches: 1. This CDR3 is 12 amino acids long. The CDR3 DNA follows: TGTGCCAGCAGTCCAGGGGGCACTGAAGCTTTCTTT. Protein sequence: CASSPGGTEAFF.

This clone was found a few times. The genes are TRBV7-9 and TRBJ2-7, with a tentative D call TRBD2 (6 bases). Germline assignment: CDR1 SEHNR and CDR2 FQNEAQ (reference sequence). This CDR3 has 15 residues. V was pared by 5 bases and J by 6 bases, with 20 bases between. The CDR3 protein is CASSHGGAGRSEQYF. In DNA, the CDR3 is TGTGCCAGCAGCCACGGGGGAGCAGGGAGAAGCGAGCAGTACTTC.

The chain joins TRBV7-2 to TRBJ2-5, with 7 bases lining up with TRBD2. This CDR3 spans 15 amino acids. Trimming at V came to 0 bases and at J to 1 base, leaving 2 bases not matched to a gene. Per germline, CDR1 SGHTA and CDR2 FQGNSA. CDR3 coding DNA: TGTGCCAGCAGCTTAGCCTCTAGCGGCCAAGAGACCCAGTACTTC. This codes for CASSLASSGQETQYF.

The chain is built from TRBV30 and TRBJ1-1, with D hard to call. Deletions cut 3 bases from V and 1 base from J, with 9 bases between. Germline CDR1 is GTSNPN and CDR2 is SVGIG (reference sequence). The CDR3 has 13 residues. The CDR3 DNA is TGTGCCTGGAGAACCCGGGGGAACACTGAAGCTTTCTTT. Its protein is CAWRTRGNTEAFF.

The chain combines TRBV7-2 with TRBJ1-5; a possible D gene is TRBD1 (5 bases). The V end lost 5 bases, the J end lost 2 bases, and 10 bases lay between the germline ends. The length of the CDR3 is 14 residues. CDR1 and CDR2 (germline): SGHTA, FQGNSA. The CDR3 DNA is TGTGCCAGCAGCATCCCGGGGGGCAATCAGCCCCAGCATTTT. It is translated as CASSIPGGNQPQHF.

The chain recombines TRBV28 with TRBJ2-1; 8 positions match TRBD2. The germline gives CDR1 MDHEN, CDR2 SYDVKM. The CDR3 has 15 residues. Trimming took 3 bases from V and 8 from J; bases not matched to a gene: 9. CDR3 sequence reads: CASSFGGGRWYEQFF. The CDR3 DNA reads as TGTGCCAGCAGTTTCGGGGGGGGGCGATGGTATGAGCAGTTCTTC. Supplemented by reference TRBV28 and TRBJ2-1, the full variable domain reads DVKVTQSSRYLVKRTGEKVFLECVQDMDHENMFWYRQDPGLGLRLIYFSYDVKMKEKGDIPEGYSVSREKKERFSLILESASTNQTSMYLCASSFGGGRWYEQFFGPGTRLTVL.

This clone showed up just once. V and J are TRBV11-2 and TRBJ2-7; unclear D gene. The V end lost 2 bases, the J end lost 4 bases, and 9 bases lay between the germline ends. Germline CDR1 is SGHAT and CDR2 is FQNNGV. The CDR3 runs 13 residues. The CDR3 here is CASSLRFLYEQYF. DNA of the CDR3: TGTGCCAGCAGCTTACGGTTCCTATACGAGCAGTACTTC.

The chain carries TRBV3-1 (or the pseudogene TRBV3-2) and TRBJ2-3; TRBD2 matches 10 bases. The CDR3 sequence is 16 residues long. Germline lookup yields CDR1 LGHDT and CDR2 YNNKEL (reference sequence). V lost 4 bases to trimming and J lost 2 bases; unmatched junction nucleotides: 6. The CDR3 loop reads CASSLQRGGVTDTQYF. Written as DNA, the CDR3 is TGTGCCAGCAGCCTCCAGCGGGGGGGTGTCACAGATACGCAGTATTTT.

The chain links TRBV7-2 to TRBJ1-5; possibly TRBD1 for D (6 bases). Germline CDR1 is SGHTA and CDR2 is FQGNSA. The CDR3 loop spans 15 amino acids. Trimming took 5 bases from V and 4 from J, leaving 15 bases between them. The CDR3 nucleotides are TGTGCCAGCAGCCCGCAGGGGAGTTGGAATCAGCCCCAGCATTTT. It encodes CASSPQGSWNQPQHF. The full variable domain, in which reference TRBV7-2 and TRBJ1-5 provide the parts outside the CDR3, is GAGVSQSPSNKVTEKGKDVELRCDPISGHTALYWYRQSLGQGLEFLIYFQGNSAPDKSGLPSDRFSAERTGGSVSTLTIQRTQQEDSAVYLCASSPQGSWNQPQHFGDGTRLSIL.

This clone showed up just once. The CDR3, as DNA: TGTGCCAGCAGTCCGATTGCCGGGACAGGGGGCGGTGAGACCCAGTACTTC. This codes for CASSPIAGTGGGETQYF. The V call is TRBV27, the J call TRBJ2-5; 12 bases agree with TRBD1. CDR3 length: 17 amino acids. Germline CDR1 MNHEY, CDR2 SMNVEV (reference sequence). The V gene end was trimmed by 5 bases and the J gene end by 5 bases; junction bases not matched to a gene: 12.

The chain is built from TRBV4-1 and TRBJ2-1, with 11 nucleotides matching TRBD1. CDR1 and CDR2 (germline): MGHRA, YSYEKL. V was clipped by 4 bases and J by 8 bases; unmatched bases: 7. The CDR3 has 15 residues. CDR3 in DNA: TGCGCCAGCAGCCCCGCGGACAGGGGGCTCGATGAGCAGTTCTTC. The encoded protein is CASSPADRGLDEQFF.

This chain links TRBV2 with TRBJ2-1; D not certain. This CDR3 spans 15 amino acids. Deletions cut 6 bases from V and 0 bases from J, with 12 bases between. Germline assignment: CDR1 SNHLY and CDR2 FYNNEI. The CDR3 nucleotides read TGTGCCAGCAGGTATGCTGTGAGCTCCTACAATGAGCAGTTCTTC. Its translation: CASRYAVSSYNEQFF. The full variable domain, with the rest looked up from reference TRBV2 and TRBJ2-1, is EPEVTQTPSHQVTQMGQEVILRCVPISNHLYFYWYRQILGQKVEFLVSFYNNEISEKSEIFDDQFSVERPDGSNFTLKIRSTKLEDSAMYFCASRYAVSSYNEQFFGPGTRLTVL.

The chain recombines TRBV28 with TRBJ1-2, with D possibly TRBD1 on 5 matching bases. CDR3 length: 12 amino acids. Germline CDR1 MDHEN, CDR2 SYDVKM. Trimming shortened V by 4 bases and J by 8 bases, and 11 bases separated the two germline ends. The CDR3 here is CASSWGVEGYTF. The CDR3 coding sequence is TGTGCCAGCAGTTGGGGGGTTGAAGGCTACACCTTC.

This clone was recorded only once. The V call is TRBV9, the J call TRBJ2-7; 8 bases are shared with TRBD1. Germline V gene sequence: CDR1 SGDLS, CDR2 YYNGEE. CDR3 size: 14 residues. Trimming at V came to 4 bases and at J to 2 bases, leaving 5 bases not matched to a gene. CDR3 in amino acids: CASSPRTGTYEQYF. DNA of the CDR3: TGTGCCAGCAGCCCCCGGACAGGGACCTACGAGCAGTACTTC. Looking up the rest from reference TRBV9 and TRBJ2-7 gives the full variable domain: DSGVTQTPKHLITATGQRVTLRCSPRSGDLSVYWYQQSLDQGLQFLIQYYNGEERAKGNILERFSAQQFPDLHSELNLSSLELGDSALYFCASSPRTGTYEQYFGPGTRLTVT.

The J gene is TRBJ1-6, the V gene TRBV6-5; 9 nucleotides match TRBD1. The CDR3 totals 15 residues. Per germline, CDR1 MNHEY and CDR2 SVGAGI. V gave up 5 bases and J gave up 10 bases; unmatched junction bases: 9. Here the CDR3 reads CASSSSTGGGSPLHF. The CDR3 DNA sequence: TGTGCCAGCAGTAGCTCTACAGGGGGCGGATCACCCCTCCACTTT.

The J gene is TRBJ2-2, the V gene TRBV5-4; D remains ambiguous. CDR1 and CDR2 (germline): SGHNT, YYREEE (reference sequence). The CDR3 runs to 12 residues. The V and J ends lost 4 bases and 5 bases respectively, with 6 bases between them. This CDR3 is CASSLQTGELFF. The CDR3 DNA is TGTGCCAGCAGCCTTCAGACCGGGGAGCTGTTTTTT.

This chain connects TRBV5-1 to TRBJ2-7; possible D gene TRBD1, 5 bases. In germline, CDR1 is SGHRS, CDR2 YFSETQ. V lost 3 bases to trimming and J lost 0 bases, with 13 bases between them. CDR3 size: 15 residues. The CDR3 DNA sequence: TGCGCCAGCAGCTCCATGGGCAGGGCCTCCTACGAGCAGTACTTC. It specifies CASSSMGRASYEQYF.

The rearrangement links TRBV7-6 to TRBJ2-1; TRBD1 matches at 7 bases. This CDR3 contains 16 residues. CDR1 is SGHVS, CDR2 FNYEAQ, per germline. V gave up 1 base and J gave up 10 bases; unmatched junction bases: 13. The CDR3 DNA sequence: TGTGCCAGCAGCTTAGGGAGCGCGAAGGGGGCCGGGGAGCAGTTCTTC. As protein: CASSLGSAKGAGEQFF. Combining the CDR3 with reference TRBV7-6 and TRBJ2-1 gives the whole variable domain GAGVSQSPRYKVTKRGQDVALRCDPISGHVSLYWYRQALGQGPEFLTYFNYEAQQDKSGLPNDRFSAERPEGSISTLTIQRTEQRDSAMYRCASSLGSAKGAGEQFFGPGTRLTVL.

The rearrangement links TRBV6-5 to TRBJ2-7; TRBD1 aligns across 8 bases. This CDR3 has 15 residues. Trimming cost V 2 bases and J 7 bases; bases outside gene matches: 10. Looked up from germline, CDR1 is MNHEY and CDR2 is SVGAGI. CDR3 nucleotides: TGTGCCAGCAGTTACCGTCCGGGACAGGTTTATGAGCAGTACTTC. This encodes CASSYRPGQVYEQYF.

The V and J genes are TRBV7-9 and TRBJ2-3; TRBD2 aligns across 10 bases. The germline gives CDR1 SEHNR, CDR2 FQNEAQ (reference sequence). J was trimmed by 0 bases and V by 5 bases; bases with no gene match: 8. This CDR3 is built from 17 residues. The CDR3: CASSQGTSDASTDTQYF. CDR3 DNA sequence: TGTGCCAGCAGCCAAGGGACTAGCGACGCTAGCACAGATACGCAGTATTTT.

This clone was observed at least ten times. CDR3 residues: CASSQVQGSNQPQHF. CDR3 in DNA: TGTGCCAGCAGCCAAGTACAGGGGAGCAATCAGCCCCAGCATTTT. The chain combines TRBV4-2 with TRBJ1-5, with 7 bases matching TRBD1. Germline values: CDR1 LGHNA, CDR2 YNFKEQ. V gave up 1 base and J gave up 1 base; unmatched junction bases: 1. This CDR3 contains 15 residues.

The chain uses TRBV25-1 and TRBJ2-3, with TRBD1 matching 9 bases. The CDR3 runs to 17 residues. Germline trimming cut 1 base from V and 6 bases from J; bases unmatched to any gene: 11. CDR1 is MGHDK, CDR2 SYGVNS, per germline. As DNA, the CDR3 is TGTGCCAGCAGTGAATTGGGGGGGACAGGGTCGCGGGATACGCAGTATTTT. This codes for CASSELGGTGSRDTQYF.

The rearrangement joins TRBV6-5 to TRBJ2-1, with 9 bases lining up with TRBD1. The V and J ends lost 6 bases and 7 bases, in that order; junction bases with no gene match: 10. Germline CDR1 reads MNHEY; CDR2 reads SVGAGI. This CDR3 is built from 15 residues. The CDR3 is CASRKDRGTGNEQFF. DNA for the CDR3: TGTGCCAGCAGGAAGGACAGGGGAACGGGGAATGAGCAGTTCTTC.

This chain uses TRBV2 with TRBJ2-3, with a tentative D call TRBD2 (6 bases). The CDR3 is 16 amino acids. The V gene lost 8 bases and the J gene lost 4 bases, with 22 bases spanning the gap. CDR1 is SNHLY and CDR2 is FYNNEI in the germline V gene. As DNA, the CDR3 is TGTGCCAGCGGATTTCGACCGGGAGCGGAGGCAGATACGCAGTATTTT. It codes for CASGFRPGAEADTQYF.

The CDR3 protein is CASSVKSAPDEQYF. Written as DNA, the CDR3 is TGTGCCAGCAGCGTAAAATCCGCGCCCGACGAGCAGTACTTC. The chain uses TRBV9 and TRBJ2-7; D is ambiguous. This CDR3 contains 14 residues. Trimming stripped 1 base from V and 5 bases from J, with 13 bases between. Germline assignment: CDR1 SGDLS and CDR2 YYNGEE.

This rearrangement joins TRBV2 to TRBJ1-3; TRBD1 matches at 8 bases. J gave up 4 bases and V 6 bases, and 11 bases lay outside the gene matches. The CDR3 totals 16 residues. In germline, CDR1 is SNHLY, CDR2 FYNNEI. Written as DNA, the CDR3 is TGTGCCAGCAGCACCGGACAGGGCCAGGCGGGAAACACCATATATTTT. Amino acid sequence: CASSTGQGQAGNTIYF.

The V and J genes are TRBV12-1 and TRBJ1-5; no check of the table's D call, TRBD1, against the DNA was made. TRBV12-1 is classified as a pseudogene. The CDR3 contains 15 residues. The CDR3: CASSRDRGKNQPQHF. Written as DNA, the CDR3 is TGTGCCAGCAGTAGGGACAGGGGAAAGAATCAGCCCCAGCATTTT.

CDR3 DNA sequence: TGCAGTGCTAGTTGGGCGGGGGATGGCAATCAGCCCCAGCATTTT. Residues: CSASWAGDGNQPQHF. The chain uses TRBV20-1 and TRBJ1-5, with D possibly being TRBD1 (5 bases). Germline CDR1 reads DFQATT; CDR2 reads SNEGSKA (reference sequence). The length of the CDR3 is 15 residues. The V end was cut by 3 bases, the J end by 2 bases, with 14 bases between.

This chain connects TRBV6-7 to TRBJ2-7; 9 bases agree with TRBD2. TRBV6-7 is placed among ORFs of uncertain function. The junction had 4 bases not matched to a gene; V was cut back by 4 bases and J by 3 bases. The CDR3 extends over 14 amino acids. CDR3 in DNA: TGTGCCAGCAGTTGGGTAGCGGGGGACTACGAGCAGTACTTC. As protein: CASSWVAGDYEQYF.